These 23 T cell receptor beta chains came from one sample sequenced in a study of cytomegalovirus exposure and HLA in healthy donors. This PCR relied on a set of 60 Vbeta primers and 13 Jbeta primers. The data were produced by immunoSEQ multiplex PCR, yet TCRdb's version contains in-frame clones alone and is incomplete. This table holds 100,000 to 130,000 clones, around three quarters found once. The specimen was PBMCs. All receptors derive from a male donor in good health and CMV-seronegative.

The chain joins TRBV4-1 to TRBJ2-1; 10 bases are a match to TRBD2. V dropped 1 base and J dropped 7; count of bases not matched to a gene: 10. Germline V gives CDR1 MGHRA, CDR2 YSYEKL. The CDR3 spans 17 residues. In DNA, the CDR3 is TGCGCCAGCAGCCAAGCCCCGCTAGCGGGAGTGGGTAATGAGCAGTTCTTC. It specifies CASSQAPLAGVGNEQFF.

The V call is TRBV5-6, the J call TRBJ2-5; TRBD1 might be the D (6 bases). The CDR3 length is 16 residues. V lost 4 bases, J lost 5 bases, and 21 bases lay in between. Germline V gene data show CDR1 as SGHDT and CDR2 as YYEEEE. Here the CDR3 DNA reads TGTGCCAGCAGCCGTTCGTTAACGCCGCAGGGGGAGACCCAGTACTTC. This translates into CASSRSLTPQGETQYF.

V usage is TRBV28 and J usage is TRBJ2-7; TRBD2 aligns across 11 bases. Trimming took 5 bases from V and 2 from J; bases not matched to a gene: 5. This CDR3 is 15 amino acids long. The germline V gene has CDR1 MDHEN and CDR2 SYDVKM. Here the CDR3 DNA reads TGTGCCAGCAGTCCCCAACTAGCGGGGGCCTACGAGCAGTACTTC. Its translation is CASSPQLAGAYEQYF. The full variable domain, its missing parts supplied by reference TRBV28 and TRBJ2-7, is DVKVTQSSRYLVKRTGEKVFLECVQDMDHENMFWYRQDPGLGLRLIYFSYDVKMKEKGDIPEGYSVSREKKERFSLILESASTNQTSMYLCASSPQLAGAYEQYFGPGTRLTVT.

The chain couples TRBV6-6 to TRBJ2-3; weak D call: TRBD1 (6 bases). The length of the CDR3 is 16 residues. Trimming removed 9 bases from V and 2 bases from J, with 21 bases in between. Germline values: CDR1 MNHNY, CDR2 SVGAGI (reference sequence). The CDR3 sequence is CARLMGARTDTDTQYF. CDR3 nucleotide sequence: TGTGCCAGGCTTATGGGGGCCCGTACCGACACAGATACGCAGTATTTT.

J is TRBJ2-6 and V is TRBV11-2; perhaps TRBD1 as D (6 bases). V shed 6 bases and J shed 4 bases, with 10 bases lying between them. This CDR3 comprises 14 residues. The germline gives CDR1 SGHAT, CDR2 FQNNGV. The CDR3: CASRPGEGANVLTF. DNA for the CDR3: TGTGCCAGCAGACCAGGGGAAGGGGCCAACGTCCTGACTTTC.

The chain has TRBV30 and TRBJ2-7; 7 bases map to TRBD1. Trimming cost V 4 bases and J 2 bases; bases outside gene matches: 20. CDR1 and CDR2 (germline): GTSNPN, SVGIG (reference sequence). The CDR3 is made up of 18 amino acids. The CDR3 sequence: CAWNPRGWNRGDTYEQYF. The CDR3 nucleotides are TGTGCCTGGAACCCTCGAGGTTGGAACAGGGGCGACACCTACGAGCAGTACTTC.

The V call is TRBV5-1, the J call TRBJ2-1, with TRBD2 matching over 7 bases. J gave up 3 bases and V 5 bases, and 14 bases lay outside the gene matches. The CDR3 sequence is 17 residues long. Germline-derived CDR1 and CDR2 are SGHRS and YFSETQ. The CDR3 DNA reads TGCGCCAGCAGTACACGGGGGGACCAGGGATACTACAATGAGCAGTTCTTC. Its protein is CASSTRGDQGYYNEQFF.

Here the CDR3 reads CASSSLILAIQQFF. CDR3 sequence (DNA): TGTGCCAGCAGTTCCTTGATTCTAGCGATTCAGCAGTTCTTC. This rearrangement joins TRBV2 to TRBJ2-1; maybe TRBD2 (6 bases). The length of the CDR3 is 14 residues. Germline V gives CDR1 SNHLY, CDR2 FYNNEI. V lost 5 bases to trimming and J lost 11 bases, with 19 bases between them.

The chain employs TRBV30 and TRBJ2-5, with D tentatively TRBD1 (6 bases). The CDR3 contains 13 residues. Germline V gene sequence: CDR1 GTSNPN, CDR2 SVGIG (reference sequence). V was cut by 1 base and J by 5 bases, with 11 bases left in between. The CDR3 bases are TGTGCCTGGAGTGAGGGAGACAGGGAGACCCAGTACTTC. Its translation is CAWSEGDRETQYF. Variable domain in full (rest from reference TRBV30 and TRBJ2-5): SQTIHQWPATLVQPVGSPLSLECTVEGTSNPNLYWYRQAAGRGLQLLFYSVGIGQISSEVPQNLSASRPQDRQFILSSKKLLLSDSGFYLCAWSEGDRETQYFGPGTRLLVL.

CDR3 nucleotide sequence: TGTGCCAGCAGCAAAAACCAGGGCCGGAATGAAAAACTGTTTTTT. This codes for CASSKNQGRNEKLFF. This rearrangement joins TRBV16 to TRBJ1-4, with TRBD1 as a possible D gene (5 bases). V shed 5 bases and J shed 5 bases, with 15 bases lying between them. There are 15 residues in the CDR3. Per the germline V gene, CDR1 is KGHSY and CDR2 is FQNENV.

The sample holds one count of this clone. The chain recombines TRBV7-8 with TRBJ1-6; D gene unclear. The germline V gene has CDR1 SGHVS and CDR2 FQNEAQ. The CDR3 totals 14 residues. Between the trimmed V and J ends, which lost 1 base and 2 bases, there was a span of 3 bases. The DNA of the CDR3 is TGTGCCAGCAGCTTAGTTACCTATAATTCACCCCTCCACTTT. The encoded protein is CASSLVTYNSPLHF.

V and J are TRBV5-1 and TRBJ2-3; 9 positions match TRBD2. Germline assignment: CDR1 SGHRS and CDR2 YFSETQ. This CDR3 is 21 amino acids long. J lost 4 bases, V lost 4 bases, and 25 bases had no gene match. For the CDR3, the DNA is TGCGCCAGCAGCCCACGCACCCCCCAGCGGGAGGTTCGACCCTTCCCAGATACGCAGTATTTT. Its protein product is CASSPRTPQREVRPFPDTQYF.

J is TRBJ2-1 and V is TRBV5-6; the D is unclear. With 1 base removed from V and 3 bases from J, the gap between germline ends came to 8 bases. The CDR3 contains 14 residues. CDR1 and CDR2 (germline): SGHDT, YYEEEE. The CDR3 sequence: CASSLFNSYNEQFF. Here the CDR3 DNA reads TGTGCCAGCAGCTTGTTCAACAGCTACAATGAGCAGTTCTTC.

This clone has a handful of counts. The chain carries TRBV6-1 and TRBJ2-7, with D possibly TRBD1 on 5 matching bases. Trimming pared 10 bases from V and 6 bases from J, leaving 16 bases between. Germline CDR1 MNHNS, CDR2 SASEGT. The CDR3 runs to 12 residues. The CDR3, as DNA: TGTGCCATCTTCCTCAGGGTCGGCGAGCAGTACTTC. This codes for CAIFLRVGEQYF.

This clone was seen just once. This chain links TRBV2 with TRBJ2-1, with 12 bases aligning to TRBD2. CDR3 length: 17 amino acids. After removal of 4 bases from V and 5 bases from J, the junction contained 9 bases not matched to a gene. Germline values: CDR1 SNHLY, CDR2 FYNNEI. The CDR3 spells CASSGGALAGGDNEQFF. As DNA, the CDR3 is TGTGCCAGCAGTGGGGGAGCGCTAGCGGGAGGGGACAATGAGCAGTTCTTC.

The table lists this clone with a few counts. The chain is built from TRBV10-2 and TRBJ1-5, with TRBD1 as a possible D gene (5 bases). Trimming shortened V by 2 bases and J by 5 bases, and 10 bases separated the two germline ends. The CDR3 is 14 residues long. From germline, CDR1 is WSHSY and CDR2 SAAADI. The CDR3 is CASSEAREYQPQHF. The CDR3 nucleotides read TGCGCCAGCAGTGAGGCCAGGGAATATCAGCCCCAGCATTTT.

The rearrangement joins TRBV28 to TRBJ2-7, with TRBD2 matching 14 bases. The trim removed 6 bases at V and 6 bases at J, leaving 7 bases unmatched. Germline loops: CDR1 MDHEN, CDR2 SYDVKM. This CDR3 contains 15 residues. CDR3 sequence: CASSQTSGRAIEQYF. DNA of the CDR3: TGTGCCAGCAGCCAGACTAGCGGGAGGGCCATCGAGCAGTACTTC.

There are a few counts of this clone. The V and J genes are TRBV5-1 and TRBJ1-2, with D possibly TRBD1 on 5 matching bases. The V gene's germline CDR1 is SGHRS and CDR2 YFSETQ. V lost 4 bases and J lost 6, with 16 bases in between. The length of the CDR3 is 14 residues. This CDR3 reads CASSVGWGDHGYTF. The CDR3 DNA reads TGCGCCAGCAGCGTAGGTTGGGGGGATCATGGCTACACCTTC.

This clone came up a few times. The J gene is TRBJ1-1, the V gene TRBV5-1; unclear D gene. The CDR3 consists of 15 residues. Germline values: CDR1 SGHRS, CDR2 YFSETQ. V dropped 0 bases and J dropped 3 bases, with 12 bases sitting between them. The CDR3 sequence is CASSLASGEYTEAFF. In nucleotides, the CDR3 is TGCGCCAGCAGCTTGGCTTCCGGAGAATACACTGAAGCTTTCTTT.

The rearrangement uses TRBV19 and TRBJ2-2; TRBD2 agrees at 12 bases. Germline V gene data show CDR1 as LNHDA and CDR2 as SQIVND (reference sequence). The trim removed 5 bases at V and 7 bases at J, leaving 8 bases unmatched. This CDR3 is built from 16 residues. CDR3: CASSASGRAGSGELFF. The CDR3 nucleotides read TGTGCCAGTAGTGCTAGCGGGAGGGCCGGTAGCGGGGAGCTGTTTTTT.

In this sample, this clone turned up a few times. The chain has TRBV5-4 and TRBJ1-4; 7 bases fit TRBD1. This CDR3 has 16 residues. Germline CDR1 is SGHNT and CDR2 is YYREEE (reference sequence). V lost 4 bases, J lost 5 bases, and 11 bases stayed unmatched. In DNA, the CDR3 is TGTGCCAGCAGCCCTGACAGGGCTGCCGCAAATGAAAAACTGTTTTTT. Translation gives CASSPDRAAANEKLFF.

This CDR3 reads CAISAGVETQYF. CDR3 in DNA: TGTGCCATCTCGGCGGGGGTGGAGACCCAGTACTTC. The gene calls are TRBV10-3 and TRBJ2-5; TRBD2 agrees at 7 bases. This CDR3 has 12 residues. Germline V gene sequence: CDR1 ENHRY, CDR2 SYGVKD. V dropped 8 bases and J dropped 5; count of bases not matched to a gene: 5.

Turning to this clone: Within the sample, other DNA sequences also encode this same CDR3. This chain links TRBV27 with TRBJ1-2, with D perhaps matching TRBD1 (6 bases). Germline V CDR1 and CDR2: MNHEY, SMNVEV (reference sequence). Deletions cut 6 bases from V and 0 bases from J, with 14 bases between. The CDR3 covers 15 residues. DNA for the CDR3: TGTGCCAGCAGCTTGACTACAGGGTCTAACTATGGCTACACCTTC. Translation: CASSLTTGSNYGYTF.